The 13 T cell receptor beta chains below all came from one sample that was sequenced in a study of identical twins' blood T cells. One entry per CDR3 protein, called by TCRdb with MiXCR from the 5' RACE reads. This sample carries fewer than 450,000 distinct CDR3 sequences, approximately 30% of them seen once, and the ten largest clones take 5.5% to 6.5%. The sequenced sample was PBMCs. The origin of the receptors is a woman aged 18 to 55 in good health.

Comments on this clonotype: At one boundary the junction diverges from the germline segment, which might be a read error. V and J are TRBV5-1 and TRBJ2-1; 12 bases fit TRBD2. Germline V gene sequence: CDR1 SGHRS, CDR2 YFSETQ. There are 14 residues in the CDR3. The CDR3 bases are TGTGCCAGCAGTCCTAGCGGGAGGGGCAATGAGCAGTTCTTC. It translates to CASSPSGRGNEQFF.

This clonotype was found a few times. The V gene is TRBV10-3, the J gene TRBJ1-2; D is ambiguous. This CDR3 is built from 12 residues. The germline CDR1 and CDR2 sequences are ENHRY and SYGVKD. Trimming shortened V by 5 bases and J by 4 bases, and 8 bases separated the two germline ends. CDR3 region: CAISPGFYGYTF. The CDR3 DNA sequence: TGTGCCATCAGTCCGGGGTTCTATGGCTACACCTTC.

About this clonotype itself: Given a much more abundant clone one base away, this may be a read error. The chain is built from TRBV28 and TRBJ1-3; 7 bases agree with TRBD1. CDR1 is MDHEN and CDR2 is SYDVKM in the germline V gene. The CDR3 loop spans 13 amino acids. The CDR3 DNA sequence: TGTGCCAGCAGTTCCCAGGGGGGAAGCACCATATATTTT. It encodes CASSSQGGSTIYF.

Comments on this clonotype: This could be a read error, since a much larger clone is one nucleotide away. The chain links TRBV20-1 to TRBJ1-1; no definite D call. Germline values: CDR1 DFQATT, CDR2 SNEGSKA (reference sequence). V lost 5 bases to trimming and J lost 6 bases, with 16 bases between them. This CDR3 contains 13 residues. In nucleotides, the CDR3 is TGCAGTGCTCCAAGAAGGGTGGACGCTGAAGCTTTCTTT. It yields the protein CSAPRRVDAEAFF.

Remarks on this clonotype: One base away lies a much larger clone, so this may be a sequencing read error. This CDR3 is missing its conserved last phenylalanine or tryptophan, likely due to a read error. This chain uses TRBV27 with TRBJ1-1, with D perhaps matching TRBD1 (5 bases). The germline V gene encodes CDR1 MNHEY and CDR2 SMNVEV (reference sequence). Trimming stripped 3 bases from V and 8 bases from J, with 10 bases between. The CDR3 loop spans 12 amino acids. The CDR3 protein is CASSFPRGEAFV. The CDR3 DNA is TGTGCCAGCAGTTTTCCTAGGGGAGAAGCTTTCGTT.

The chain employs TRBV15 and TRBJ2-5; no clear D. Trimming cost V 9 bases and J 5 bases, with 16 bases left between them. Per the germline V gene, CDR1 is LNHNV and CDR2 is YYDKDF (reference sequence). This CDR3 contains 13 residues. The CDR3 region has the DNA TGTGCCACGGATGATAGTCGGCCGGAGACCCAGTACTTC. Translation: CATDDSRPETQYF.

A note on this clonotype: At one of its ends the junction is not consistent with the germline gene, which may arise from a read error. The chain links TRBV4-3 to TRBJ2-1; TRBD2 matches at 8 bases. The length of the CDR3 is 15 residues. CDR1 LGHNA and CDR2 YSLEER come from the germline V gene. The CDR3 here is CSSSQAGLVLDEQFF. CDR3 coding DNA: TGCTCCAGCAGCCAAGCGGGACTAGTCTTGGATGAGCAGTTCTTC.

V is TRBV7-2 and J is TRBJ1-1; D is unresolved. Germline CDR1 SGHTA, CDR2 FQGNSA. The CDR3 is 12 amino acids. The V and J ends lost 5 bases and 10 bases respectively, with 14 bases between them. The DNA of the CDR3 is TGTGCCAGCAGCGTGAGGTTGGGTGGAGCTTTCTTT. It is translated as CASSVRLGGAFF.

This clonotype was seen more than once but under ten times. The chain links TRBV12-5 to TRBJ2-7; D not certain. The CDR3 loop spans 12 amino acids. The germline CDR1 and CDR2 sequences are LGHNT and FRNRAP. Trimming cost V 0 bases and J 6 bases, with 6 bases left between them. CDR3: CASGLVVGEQYF. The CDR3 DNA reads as TGTGCTAGTGGTTTGGTAGTAGGCGAGCAGTACTTC.

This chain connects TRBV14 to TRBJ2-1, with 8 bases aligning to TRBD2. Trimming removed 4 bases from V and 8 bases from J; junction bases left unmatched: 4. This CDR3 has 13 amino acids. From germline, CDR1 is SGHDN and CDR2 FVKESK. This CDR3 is CASSPGLDYEQFF. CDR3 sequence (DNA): TGTGCCAGCAGCCCGGGACTAGACTATGAGCAGTTCTTC. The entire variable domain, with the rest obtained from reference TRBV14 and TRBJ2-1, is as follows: EAGVTQFPSHSVIEKGQTVTLRCDPISGHDNLYWYRRVMGKEIKFLLHFVKESKQDESGMPNNRFLAERTGGTYSTLKVQPAELEDSGVYFCASSPGLDYEQFFGPGTRLTVL.

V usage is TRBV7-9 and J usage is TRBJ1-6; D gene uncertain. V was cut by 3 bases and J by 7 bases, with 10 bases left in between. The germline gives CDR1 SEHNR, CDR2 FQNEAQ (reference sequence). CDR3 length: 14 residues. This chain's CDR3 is CASSFRVGNSPLHF. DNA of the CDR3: TGTGCCAGCAGCTTCCGGGTAGGGAATTCACCCCTCCACTTT.

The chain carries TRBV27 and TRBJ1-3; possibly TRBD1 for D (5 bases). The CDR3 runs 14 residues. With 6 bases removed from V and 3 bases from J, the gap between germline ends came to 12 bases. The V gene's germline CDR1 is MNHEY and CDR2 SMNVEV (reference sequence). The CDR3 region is CASSDSGGGNTIYF. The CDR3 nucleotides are TGTGCCAGCAGCGATTCGGGGGGTGGAAACACCATATATTTT.

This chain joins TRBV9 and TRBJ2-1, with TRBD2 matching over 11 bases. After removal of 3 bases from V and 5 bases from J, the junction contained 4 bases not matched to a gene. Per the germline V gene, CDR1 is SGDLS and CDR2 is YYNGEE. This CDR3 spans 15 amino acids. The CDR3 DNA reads TGTGCCAGCAGCGCTAGCGGGGGGAAACACAATGAGCAGTTCTTC. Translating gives CASSASGGKHNEQFF.